These 17 T cell receptor beta chains share one sample of origin, sequenced in a study of cytomegalovirus exposure and HLA in healthy donors (TCRdb year 2017). Libraries were made using the immunoSEQ multiplex PCR assay. For the multiplex PCR, a mixture combining 60 forward primers for TCR Vbeta segments and 13 reverse primers for TCR Jbeta segments was used. TCRdb carries this immuneACCESS record with in-frame sequences only. Its versions omit some clonotypes, under half of them owing to an unresolved V gene in the studies checked, with the rest unexplained. The sample table holds some 120,000 clones, of which about four fifths were seen once. Approximately 1% of the sample is taken by the ten largest. The sample taken for sequencing was PBMCs. The receptors were gathered from a human donor in good health.

J is TRBJ2-3 and V is TRBV18; 8 positions agree with TRBD2. The trim removed 2 bases at V and 1 base at J, leaving 2 bases unmatched. CDR1 and CDR2 from the germline V gene are KGHSH and LQKENI. The CDR3 has 15 residues. The CDR3, as DNA: TGTGCCAGCTCACCAATGCGGGGGGGCACAGATACGCAGTATTTT. Its translation: CASSPMRGGTDTQYF. Variable domain in full (rest from reference TRBV18 and TRBJ2-3): NAGVMQNPRHLVRRRGQEARLRCSPMKGHSHVYWYRQLPEEGLKFMVYLQKENIIDESGMPKERFSAEFPKEGPSILRIQQVVRGDSAAYFCASSPMRGGTDTQYFGPGTRLTVL.

The chain couples TRBV9 to TRBJ2-3; weak D call: TRBD2 (6 bases). With 7 bases removed from V and 2 bases from J, the gap between germline ends came to 20 bases. CDR1 SGDLS and CDR2 YYNGEE come from the germline V gene. This CDR3 is built from 16 residues. This CDR3 is CASSTEGTSDTDTQYF. The DNA of the CDR3 is TGTGCCAGCTCGACCGAAGGGACTTCCGACACAGATACGCAGTATTTT.

The chain carries TRBV5-4 and TRBJ2-7, with a tentative D call TRBD1 (6 bases). This CDR3 is built from 14 residues. Germline CDR1 reads SGHNT; CDR2 reads YYREEE (reference sequence). Deletions cut 7 bases from V and 0 bases from J, with 14 bases between. CDR3 nucleotides: TGTGCCAGCTGGGAGACAGGAAACTCCTACGAGCAGTACTTC. As protein: CASWETGNSYEQYF.

V usage is TRBV6-5 and J usage is TRBJ1-5; D is unresolved. Germline CDR1 is MNHEY and CDR2 is SVGAGI. There are 13 residues in the CDR3. V dropped 7 bases and J dropped 5 bases, with 12 bases sitting between them. The CDR3 region has the DNA TGTGCCAGCACCATTTTTTTTGATCAGCCCCAGCATTTT. It codes for CASTIFFDQPQHF.

The V call is TRBV5-1, the J call TRBJ2-1, with no clear D. The CDR3 sequence is 11 residues long. V was clipped by 0 bases and J by 8 bases, with 3 bases between them. Germline CDR1 is SGHRS and CDR2 is YFSETQ. CDR3 in DNA: TGCGCCAGCAGCTTGGTCGATGAGCAGTTCTTC. Translation: CASSLVDEQFF.

In its sample, this clone was seen once. V usage is TRBV9 and J usage is TRBJ1-2; D is unresolved. The ends were cut back, 0 bases at V and 6 bases at J, with 6 bases in the middle. The CDR3 length is 12 residues. CDR1 SGDLS and CDR2 YYNGEE come from the germline V gene. The CDR3 bases are TGTGCCAGCAGCGTAGACCTAAATGGCTACACCTTC. It yields the protein CASSVDLNGYTF.

The chain carries TRBV5-1 and TRBJ1-1; 7 nucleotides agree with TRBD1. CDR3 size: 15 residues. In germline, CDR1 is SGHRS, CDR2 YFSETQ. J lost 4 bases, V lost 0 bases, and 6 bases had no gene match. CDR3 DNA: TGCGCCAGCAGCTTGGCCACTTCAGGGGGCACTGAAGCTTTCTTT. Amino acid sequence: CASSLATSGGTEAFF.

The chain carries TRBV4-1 and TRBJ1-4; D not resolved. This CDR3 comprises 13 residues. The germline V gene encodes CDR1 MGHRA and CDR2 YSYEKL. Trimming pared 4 bases from V and 7 bases from J, leaving 10 bases between. As DNA, the CDR3 is TGCGCCAGCAGCCCCGCTAGGATTGAAAAACTGTTTTTT. This sequence encodes CASSPARIEKLFF.

The V and J genes are TRBV9 and TRBJ1-2, with 7 bases aligning to TRBD1. V lost 0 bases to trimming and J lost 3 bases; unmatched junction nucleotides: 20. The CDR3 is 20 residues long. Germline V gives CDR1 SGDLS, CDR2 YYNGEE. CDR3 protein: CASSVAILADRVGPDYGYTF. CDR3 in DNA: TGTGCCAGCAGCGTAGCTATCCTTGCCGACAGGGTTGGTCCGGACTATGGCTACACCTTC.

The chain recombines TRBV13 with TRBJ2-5; D is possibly TRBD2 (5 bases). The J call may not be correct, given that the DNA end is closer to TRBJ2-7. Per germline, CDR1 PRHDT and CDR2 FYEKMQ (reference sequence). CDR3 length: 12 residues. CDR3 coding DNA: TGTGCCAGCAGACTCGGGGACTACGAGCAGTACTTC. This gives the protein CASRLGDYEQYF.

As concerns this clone: One end of the junction fails to match germline, which may point to a read error. This chain links TRBV6-1 with TRBJ2-7; D perhaps matches TRBD1 (6 bases). The CDR3 is 16 residues long. Germline V gene sequence: CDR1 MNHNS, CDR2 SASEGT. The CDR3 loop reads CASREQDSPTFYEQCF. CDR3 nucleotide sequence: TGTGCCAGCAGGGAACAGGACAGCCCAACCTTCTACGAGCAGTGCTTC.

The chain joins TRBV5-1 to TRBJ1-5, with D perhaps matching TRBD1 (6 bases). The germline V gene encodes CDR1 SGHRS and CDR2 YFSETQ. The V gene lost 0 bases and the J gene lost 7 bases, with 14 bases spanning the gap. The CDR3 has 15 residues. The CDR3 region is CASSLAPGVEQPQHF. CDR3 sequence (DNA): TGCGCCAGCAGCTTGGCCCCAGGGGTTGAGCAGCCCCAGCATTTT.

This chain joins TRBV6-1 and TRBJ2-3, with 9 positions matching TRBD2. Germline CDR1 is MNHNS and CDR2 is SASEGT. V lost 6 bases to trimming and J lost 2 bases; unmatched junction nucleotides: 6. This CDR3 region has 15 residues. CDR3: CASSQAGGPTDTQYF. CDR3 nucleotides: TGTGCCAGCAGCCAAGCGGGGGGTCCCACAGATACGCAGTATTTT.

This chain connects TRBV7-2 to TRBJ2-2, with TRBD2 identical over 13 bases. With V trimmed by 1 base and J by 6 bases, 2 bases remained unmatched. This CDR3 is 16 amino acids long. CDR1 is SGHTA and CDR2 is FQGNSA in the germline V gene. CDR3 DNA: TGTGCCAGCAGCTTAGAGGGGACTAGCGGGGCCGGGGAGCTGTTTTTT. Protein sequence: CASSLEGTSGAGELFF.

In this sample, this clone turned up a few times. The chain uses TRBV7-9 and TRBJ1-1; a weak D match, TRBD1 (6 bases). Trimming removed 4 bases from V and 1 base from J, with 10 bases in between. This CDR3 spans 14 amino acids. Looked up from germline, CDR1 is SEHNR and CDR2 is FQNEAQ (reference sequence). CDR3 in amino acids: CASSWTEPNTEAFF. The CDR3 nucleotides read TGTGCCAGCAGCTGGACAGAGCCGAACACTGAAGCTTTCTTT.

The chain couples TRBV6-5 to TRBJ2-5; D unresolved. The CDR3 totals 13 residues. V was trimmed by 6 bases and J by 3 bases, leaving 11 bases between them. Per germline, CDR1 MNHEY and CDR2 SVGAGI. CDR3 DNA: TGTGCCAGCAGGGGCCAAAATGAAGAGACCCAGTACTTC. Amino acid sequence: CASRGQNEETQYF.

The rearrangement uses TRBV7-9 and TRBJ2-5, with D perhaps TRBD1 (6 bases). V lost 3 bases and J lost 3, with 23 bases in between. CDR1 SEHNR and CDR2 FQNEAQ come from the germline V gene (reference sequence). The CDR3 is 18 amino acids. The CDR3: CASSFSLVRGPRKETQYF. In DNA, the CDR3 is TGTGCCAGCAGCTTCTCTCTCGTCAGGGGCCCGCGAAAAGAGACCCAGTACTTC.